These 8 T cell receptor beta chains came from one sample sequenced in a study of Ad26.COV2.S vaccination and SARS-CoV-2 variants. Clones were read by immunoSEQ multiplex PCR, and TCRdb kept only the in-frame ones, dropping some. The table includes 350,000 to 450,000 clones, about 92% detected once. Indicated treatment: roughly 19 received Ad26.COV2.S at low or high dose, single or two shots; about 5 received placebo; per-sample allocation not given. Day 63 following the first vaccine or placebo injection was when the samples were taken. The sample in question was peripheral blood, obtained in a trial of Ad26.COV2.S vaccine versus placebo. The receptor set was obtained from a person between 18 and 59 years old who received the Ad26.COV2.S COVID-19 vaccine or a placebo.

This chain links TRBV6-5 with TRBJ1-2, with 11 positions matching TRBD1. V lost 7 bases, J lost 2 bases, and 6 bases stayed unmatched. Germline CDR1 reads MNHEY; CDR2 reads SVGAGI. The CDR3 has 15 amino acids. The CDR3 DNA reads as TGTGCCAGCATCGGAAGGGACAGGGGGAACTATGGCTACACCTTC. It translates to CASIGRDRGNYGYTF.

About this clone: Other DNA sequences in this sample translate to the same CDR3. The chain couples TRBV7-2 to TRBJ2-6; possibly TRBD1 or TRBD2 for D (5 bases each). Trimming pared 4 bases from V and 1 base from J, leaving 5 bases between. CDR1 and CDR2 (germline): SGHTA, FQGNSA. The CDR3 totals 14 residues. CDR3 nucleotides: TGTGCCAGCAGCTGGGGGTCTGGGGCCAACGTCCTGACTTTC. Translating gives CASSWGSGANVLTF.

The chain joins TRBV9 to TRBJ2-5; 13 bases are a match to TRBD2. This CDR3 is built from 16 residues. Trimming took 4 bases from V and 3 from J; bases not matched to a gene: 6. CDR1 SGDLS and CDR2 YYNGEE come from the germline V gene. CDR3 region: CASSRRLAGGEETQYF. For the CDR3, the DNA is TGTGCCAGCAGCCGAAGACTAGCGGGGGGCGAAGAGACCCAGTACTTC.

The CDR3 protein is CASSTSGNEQFF. DNA of the CDR3: TGTGCCAGCAGCACTAGCGGAAATGAGCAGTTCTTC. This chain links TRBV9 with TRBJ2-1, with 8 bases that match TRBD2. The CDR3 spans 12 residues. V shed 4 bases and J 7 bases; nucleotides not matched to a gene: 1. Germline CDR1 reads SGDLS; CDR2 reads YYNGEE.

The CDR3 reads CASSSRDSYNSPLHF. The CDR3 DNA follows: TGTGCCAGCAGCTCCAGGGATTCCTATAATTCACCCCTCCACTTT. V gene TRBV5-4 combines with J gene TRBJ1-6; D might be TRBD1 (5 bases). The CDR3 consists of 15 residues. CDR1 SGHNT and CDR2 YYREEE come from the germline V gene (reference sequence). Trimming shortened V by 3 bases and J by 1 base, and 8 bases separated the two germline ends. The entire variable domain, with the rest obtained from reference TRBV5-4 and TRBJ1-6, is as follows: ETGVTQSPTHLIKTRGQQVTLRCSSQSGHNTVSWYQQALGQGPQFIFQYYREEENGRGNFPPRFSGLQFPNYSSELNVNALELDDSALYLCASSSRDSYNSPLHFGNGTRLTVT.

The CDR3, as DNA: TGTGCCAGCAGCCAAGAATACGCAACTAATGAAAAACTGTTTTTT. It specifies CASSQEYATNEKLFF. The chain has TRBV3-1 (or the pseudogene TRBV3-2) and TRBJ1-4; D call uncertain. This CDR3 spans 15 amino acids. In germline, CDR1 is LGHDT, CDR2 YNNKEL (reference sequence). Between the trimmed V and J ends, which lost 0 bases and 0 bases, there was a span of 5 bases.

The V call is TRBV7-2, the J call TRBJ2-7; TRBD2 aligns across 12 bases. The CDR3 runs 15 residues. Germline CDR1 reads SGHTA; CDR2 reads FQGNSA. Trimming at V came to 6 bases and at J to 5 bases, leaving 8 bases not matched to a gene. DNA for the CDR3: TGTGCCAGCAGGCCCCCTAGCGGGGGGGCTCACGAGCAGTACTTC. Amino acids: CASRPPSGGAHEQYF.

V gene TRBV7-2 combines with J gene TRBJ1-2; D is unclear. Trimming removed 1 base from V and 5 bases from J, with 8 bases in between. The CDR3 is 13 amino acids. CDR1 is SGHTA and CDR2 is FQGNSA in the germline V gene. CDR3 nucleotides: TGTGCCAGCAGCTTAGGGGAGCCTTATGGCTACACCTTC. This gives the protein CASSLGEPYGYTF.